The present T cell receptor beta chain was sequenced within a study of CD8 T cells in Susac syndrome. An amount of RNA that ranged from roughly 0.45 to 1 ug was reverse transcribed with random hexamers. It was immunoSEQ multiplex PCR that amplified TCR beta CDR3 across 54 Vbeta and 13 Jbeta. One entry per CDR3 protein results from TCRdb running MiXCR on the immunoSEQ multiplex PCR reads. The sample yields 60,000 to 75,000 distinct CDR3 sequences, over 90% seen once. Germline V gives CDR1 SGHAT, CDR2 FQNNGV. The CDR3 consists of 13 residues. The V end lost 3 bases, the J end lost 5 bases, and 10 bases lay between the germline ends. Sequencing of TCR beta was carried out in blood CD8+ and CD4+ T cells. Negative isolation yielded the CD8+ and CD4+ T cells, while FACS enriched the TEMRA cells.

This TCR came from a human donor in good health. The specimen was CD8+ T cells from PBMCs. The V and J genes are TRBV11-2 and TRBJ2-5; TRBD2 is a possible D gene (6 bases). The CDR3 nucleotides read TGTGCCAGCAGCTTCACGACTAGTGAGACCCAGTACTTC. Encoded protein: CASSFTTSETQYF.